This T cell receptor beta chain was retrieved from a study of tumor-infiltrating lymphocytes in primary liver carcinoma. Germline DNA was extracted alongside blood RNA, which was obtained from unsorted whole blood. This clonotype was detected only a few times. Production of TCR beta cDNA used around 0.45 ug total RNA together with a constant-region primer. It was through three nested multiplex PCR rounds of slightly modified ARM-PCR that TCR beta libraries arose. TRBV1-TRBV30 forward primers paired with a C-beta reverse primer were used in the first two PCR rounds, which ran approximately 10 cycles each. TCRdb itself ran the multiplex PCR reads through MiXCR, one entry per CDR3 protein. The top ten hold around 68% of the sample, which has more than 150,000 distinct CDR3 sequences, over 50% seen once. Germline V gene lookup returns CDR1 MGHRA and CDR2 YSYEKL. The germline V and J ends were trimmed by 1 base and 6 bases, with 15 bases remaining between them. The CDR3 totals 15 residues.

This TCR came from a man in his forties with primary liver carcinoma and hepatitis B virus infection. Sequencing was done on a sample of peripheral blood. The gene calls are TRBV4-1 and TRBJ1-1; D unresolved. The DNA of the CDR3 is TGCGCCAGCAGCCAAGCATTTCTAAATTTCGCTGAAGCTTTCTTT. Translated, it gives CASSQAFLNFAEAFF.